Ten or more counts support the clone carrying this T cell receptor beta chain. Its antigen is not known. Arm-PCR with iRepertoire HTBI primers amplified the CDR3 regions for these TCR beta libraries. TCRdb reprocessed the multiplex PCR reads via MiXCR and lists one record per CDR3 protein. The sample gives about 620,000 distinct CDR3 sequences, under 20% of which show up once; more than 15% is in the top ten. The data were taken from a study of regulatory T cells in long-lasting Graves disease. The time point: newly diagnosed GD, antithyroid drugs for less than 3 months. The TCR library was prepared using RNA isolated from PBMCs. This CDR3 has 11 residues. CDR1 MDHEN and CDR2 SYDVKM come from the germline V gene. Trimming took off 8 bases at V and 6 bases at J, with 7 bases between the two ends. General study results and limits: It was in persistent disease that TRBV28, TRBJ1-2 and TRBJ2-5 were favored.

In addition, the sample was reused for a study of T cells in Graves' hyperthyroidism and ophthalmopathy.

Here the sequenced sample was peripheral blood mononuclear cells (PBMCs), taken at new diagnosis, from a patient treated with antithyroid drugs. V is TRBV28 and J is TRBJ2-2; D uncertain. The sequence was obtained from a woman in her 30s with Graves disease. CDR3 region: CASLGPGELFF. The CDR3 nucleotides are TGTGCCAGCCTAGGCCCCGGGGAGCTGTTTTTT.